One sample yielded the 13 T cell receptor beta chains listed below, sequenced in a study of blood T cell repertoires in COVID-19. Data came from immunoSEQ multiplex PCR; TCRdb stores just in-frame clones and leaves some out. The table includes about 140,000 clones, approximately 80% detected once. The sequenced sample was PBMCs or T cells enriched from blood (not recorded which). The receptors come from a man in his 70s who had been exposed to COVID-19.

The CDR3 here is CASSSYEGVPPKKLFF. In DNA, the CDR3 is TGTGCCAGCAGTTCCTACGAGGGGGTCCCCCCCAAAAAACTGTTTTTT. The V gene is TRBV27, the J gene TRBJ1-4, with D maybe TRBD1 (6 bases). The CDR3 contains 16 residues. V was shortened by 4 bases and J by 9 bases, with 21 bases between the two germline ends. The germline V gene has CDR1 MNHEY and CDR2 SMNVEV (reference sequence).

The chain has TRBV6-5 and TRBJ2-5, with TRBD2 as a possible D gene (6 bases). The germline CDR1 and CDR2 sequences are MNHEY and SVGAGI. Trimming took off 4 bases at V and 7 bases at J, with 19 bases between the two ends. The CDR3 length is 15 residues. The CDR3 bases are TGTGCCAGCAGTTTCGAGCCGGGACTCCGGGGGACCCAGTACTTC. As protein: CASSFEPGLRGTQYF.

The chain has TRBV19 and TRBJ2-2; TRBD1 matches 10 bases. V lost 9 bases and J lost 1; bases outside the gene matches: 8. From germline, CDR1 is LNHDA and CDR2 SQIVND (reference sequence). The CDR3 runs to 16 residues. The CDR3 sequence is CASRQGAFLNTGELFF. CDR3 DNA sequence: TGTGCCAGCAGACAGGGGGCGTTTTTGAACACCGGGGAGCTGTTTTTT.

The V and J genes are TRBV7-2 and TRBJ2-1, with D perhaps matching TRBD2 (6 bases). This CDR3 region has 14 residues. CDR1 is SGHTA and CDR2 is FQGNSA in the germline V gene. V gave up 2 bases and J gave up 4 bases, with 9 bases separating them. Here the CDR3 reads CASSLRDSYNEQFF. CDR3 sequence (DNA): TGTGCCAGCAGCTTAAGGGACTCTTACAATGAGCAGTTCTTC.

The rearrangement links TRBV7-8 to TRBJ1-2; D may be TRBD1 (5 bases). The CDR3 sequence is 16 residues long. The V end lost 4 bases, the J end lost 4 bases, and 19 bases lay between the germline ends. Per the germline V gene, CDR1 is SGHVS and CDR2 is FQNEAQ. CDR3 amino acids: CASSSWEGGGTYGYTF. CDR3 nucleotides: TGTGCCAGCAGCTCTTGGGAGGGCGGGGGAACCTATGGCTACACCTTC.

The chain combines TRBV3-1 (or the pseudogene TRBV3-2) with TRBJ1-3; TRBD1 might be the D (5 bases). The length of the CDR3 is 14 residues. Trimming took off 3 bases at V and 4 bases at J, with 10 bases between the two ends. The germline gives CDR1 LGHDT, CDR2 YNNKEL (reference sequence). As DNA, the CDR3 is TGTGCCAGCAGCCAGGGGGGGGAAGGAAACACCATATATTTT. This encodes CASSQGGEGNTIYF.

This clone was observed a few times. The V gene is TRBV12-3 or TRBV12-4, the J gene TRBJ1-6; 7 bases map to TRBD1. The CDR3 runs to 13 residues. Trimming removed 5 bases from V and 5 bases from J; junction bases left unmatched: 0. DNA for the CDR3: TGTGCCAGCAGTACAGGGGATAATTCACCCCTCCACTTT. Translating gives CASSTGDNSPLHF.

In nucleotides, the CDR3 is TGCGCCAGCAGCTTGGTTTTAGGGGATGGGATCGATACGCAGTATTTT. Translation: CASSLVLGDGIDTQYF. The V call is TRBV5-1, the J call TRBJ2-3; TRBD1 is a possible D gene (5 bases). Per germline, CDR1 SGHRS and CDR2 YFSETQ. The CDR3 contains 16 residues. With 0 bases removed from V and 6 bases from J, the gap between germline ends came to 17 bases.

The chain joins TRBV6-2 or TRBV6-3 to TRBJ1-1, with a tentative D call TRBD1 (5 bases). V was cut by 1 base and J by 5 bases, with 17 bases left in between. From germline, CDR1 is MNHEY and CDR2 SVGEGT. The CDR3 is 16 residues long. As DNA, the CDR3 is TGTGCCAGCAGTTACTGGGGCTCCTTGGTTGGGACTGAAGCTTTCTTT. This gives the protein CASSYWGSLVGTEAFF.

The chain combines TRBV28 with TRBJ1-5, with D tentatively TRBD1 (5 bases). The germline V gene encodes CDR1 MDHEN and CDR2 SYDVKM. This CDR3 comprises 13 residues. Trimming removed 4 bases from V and 7 bases from J, with 11 bases in between. The CDR3 is CASSSGGSQPQHF. CDR3 coding DNA: TGTGCCAGCAGTTCGGGGGGAAGCCAGCCCCAGCATTTT.

This clone was seen more than once but under ten times. The chain combines TRBV2 with TRBJ2-3, with TRBD2 matching over 8 bases. V trimming: 11 bases; J trimming: 6 bases; junction bases outside the gene matches: 16. From germline, CDR1 is SNHLY and CDR2 FYNNEI. The CDR3 contains 15 residues. For the CDR3, the DNA is TGTGCCTCCCGAAGGAGCGGGAGTAGGACGGATACGCAGTATTTT. This translates into CASRRSGSRTDTQYF.

The genes are TRBV30 and TRBJ1-3; 8 positions match TRBD1. J lost 0 bases, V lost 2 bases, and 6 bases had no gene match. The germline CDR1 and CDR2 sequences are GTSNPN and SVGIG (reference sequence). The CDR3 runs to 16 residues. CDR3 sequence reads: CAWSPDRAFSGNTIYF. DNA for the CDR3: TGTGCCTGGAGTCCGGACAGGGCCTTCTCTGGAAACACCATATATTTT.

This chain uses TRBV5-1 with TRBJ1-4, with 9 bases that match TRBD1. Germline trimming cut 6 bases from V and 8 bases from J; bases unmatched to any gene: 17. This CDR3 is 17 amino acids long. CDR1 and CDR2 (germline): SGHRS, YFSETQ. The CDR3 DNA sequence: TGCGCCAGCACGAATACAGGGGGCGGTAAGCTGGGCGAAAAACTGTTTTTT. Its protein is CASTNTGGGKLGEKLFF.